This T cell receptor (beta chain) was identified in a study of blood T cell repertoires in COVID-19. V was shortened by 4 bases and J by 0 bases, with 10 bases between the two germline ends. This CDR3 comprises 15 residues. CDR1 and CDR2 (germline): KGHSH, LQKENI. Original methodology: Amplifying reference gene primers gave estimates of nucleated cell counts. The protocol was immunoSEQ multiplex PCR, while the TCRdb copy is restricted to in-frame clones and leaves out a portion. V and J calls and clone size are given by that table; D and trimming were obtained from the DNA. The repertoire holds about 300,000 clones, with about nine tenths as singletons.

V and J are TRBV18 and TRBJ1-5, with D unresolved. The origin of this receptor is a woman aged 30 to 39 with COVID-19, enrolled during active disease. The source material was peripheral blood. The CDR3 region is CASSRGGNSNQPQHF. CDR3 DNA: TGTGCCAGCTCACGCGGCGGTAATAGCAATCAGCCCCAGCATTTT.